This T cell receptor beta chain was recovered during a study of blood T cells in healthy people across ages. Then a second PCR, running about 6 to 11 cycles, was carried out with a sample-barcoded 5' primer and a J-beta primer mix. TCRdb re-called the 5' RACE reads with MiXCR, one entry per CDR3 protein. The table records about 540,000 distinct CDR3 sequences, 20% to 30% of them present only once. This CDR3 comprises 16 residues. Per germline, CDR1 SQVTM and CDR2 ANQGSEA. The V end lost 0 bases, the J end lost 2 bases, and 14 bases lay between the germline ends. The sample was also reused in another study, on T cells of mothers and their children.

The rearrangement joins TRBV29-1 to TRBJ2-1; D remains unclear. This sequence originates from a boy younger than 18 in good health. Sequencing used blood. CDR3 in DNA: TGCAGCGTTGAAGATGCTGTTAGCTGGGCCTACAATGAGCAGTTCTTC. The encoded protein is CSVEDAVSWAYNEQFF.